Listed below are T cell receptor beta chains from one sample, sequenced in a study of T cells in Graves' hyperthyroidism and ophthalmopathy. TCRdb recomputed calls from the multiplex PCR reads with MiXCR, one row per CDR3 protein. Of approximately 710,000 distinct CDR3 sequences listed, roughly 17% are singletons. Sequenced material: blood. These receptors all come from a man in his fifties or sixties with Graves' hyperthyroidism. Both conserved end residues are part of each CDR3. A D gene is named only where the DNA matches it firmly. The listing skips clone size in some rows; elsewhere it reads once, few, many or a size class.

d_gene	abundance	v_gene	j_gene	CDR3nt	CDR3aa
NA	many	TRBV2	TRBJ2-5	TGTGCCAGCAGTGAGAGGGGGGCAGGCGTTGAGACCCAGTACTTC	CASSERGAGVETQYF
NA	few	TRBV30	TRBJ2-1	TGTGCCTGGAGTGGATCGCTAGCTTTGGGCTACAATGAGCAGTTCTTC	CAWSGSLALGYNEQFF
TRBD2	many	TRBV27	TRBJ2-1	TGTGCCAGCAGTTTCCGAAGCGGGGACGGTTACAATGAGCAGTTCTTC	CASSFRSGDGYNEQFF
NA	NA	TRBV5-1	TRBJ2-5	TGCGCCAGCAGCTCCGTGGAGGGGAGAAAGACCCAGTACTTC	CASSSVEGRKTQYF
NA	few	TRBV25-1	TRBJ1-2	TGTGCCAGCAGTGAATTAGGCCCGGGGGGTTCGGTGCGGGGCTACACCTTC	CASSELGPGGSVRGYTF
NA	many	TRBV28	TRBJ1-1	TGTGCCAGCAGTTGGCCCGGGCTTTCTGAAGCTTTCTTT	CASSWPGLSEAFF
NA	few	TRBV20-1	TRBJ2-7	TGCAGTGCTCTTCCCCCCCCCACGATCTCCTACGAGCAGTACTTC	CSALPPPTISYEQYF
NA	many	TRBV2	TRBJ1-4	TGTGCCAGCAGTGTCAGGGGCGCGAATGAAAAACTGTTTTTT	CASSVRGANEKLFF
TRBD1	NA	TRBV27	TRBJ1-5	TGTGCCAGCAGTTTAACAGGGGTTGGTCAGCCCCAGCATTTT	CASSLTGVGQPQHF
NA	few	TRBV28	TRBJ1-5	TGTACCAGCAGTTACCGGGACTACATCAATCAGCCCCAGCATTTT	CTSSYRDYINQPQHF
TRBD2	many	TRBV28	TRBJ2-1	TGTGCCAGCAGTTTAGGACTAGCGGGAGGACCGTACAATGAGCAGTTCTTC	CASSLGLAGGPYNEQFF
NA	many	TRBV6-1	TRBJ2-3	TGTGCCAGCACCAAGGACTGGGCTAGCACAGATACGCAGTATTTT	CASTKDWASTDTQYF
TRBD2	once	TRBV10-3	TRBJ2-1	TGTGCCATCAGTTTGAGACTAGCCGATGAGCAGTTCTTC	CAISLRLADEQFF
NA	many	TRBV2	TRBJ1-6	TGTGCCAGCAGTGAGCAAAAACAGGCGGTTAATTCACCCCTCCACTTT	CASSEQKQAVNSPLHF